A selection of T cell receptor beta chains follows, all from one sample in a study of identical twins. MiXCR was run by TCRdb on the 5' RACE reads, yielding one entry per CDR3 protein. Here the sample spans roughly 700,000 distinct CDR3 sequences, roughly 8% being singletons. In addition, the sample was reused for a study of yellow fever vaccine responses in identical twins.

The sample comprised PBMCs. The source is a woman under 30 in good health. Each CDR3 is given without its conserved first and last residue. Size values are once, few and many counts, or a class for expanded clones, and some rows have none.

>TRBV6-1|NA
ASRVLAGGTDTQY
>TRBV5-1|NA
ASSLEPLGGTDTQY
>TRBV19|NA
ASRIAGGQETQY
>TRBV7-2|few
ATWGQGRETQY
>TRBV25-1|few
ASSEDPYLTQY
>TRBV10-3|NA
ATAGQFTDTQY
>TRBV29-1|many
SVDFQGYGYT
>TRBV29-1|few
SVFGPARERYEQY
>TRBV28|many
ASSPRDYTDTQY
>TRBV20-1|few
SALMDSDEQY
>TRBV5-1|few
ASSLGGGVRNEQF
>TRBV27|NA
ASALGQGLYGYT
>TRBV29-1|few
SAVRPEGYEQY
>TRBV27|few
ASSSTYLRGDYGYT
>TRBV7-3|NA
ASSPTGIQAETQY
>TRBV20-1|NA
SAVTSSTDTQY
>TRBV12-3/TRBV12-4|NA
ARSLAGRGRPRSYEQY
>TRBV20-1|few
SARDLSGSYNEQF
>TRBV5-1|NA
ASRQEPGTSGTYEQY
>TRBV12-3/TRBV12-4|once
ASGGNDQPQH
>TRBV20-1|many
SARDHSGRERDTQY
>TRBV5-1|NA
ASSSGQFRTDTQY
>TRBV7-2|NA
ASSLRLGYNQPQH
>TRBV20-1|few
SARSDLIPNYGYT
>TRBV25-1|few
ATYRDTTGEQY
>TRBV5-1|many
ASSLAGKNTGELF
>TRBV29-1|many
SVEGLAAYNEQF